The sequence of this T cell receptor (beta chain) was determined in a study of blood T cells in healthy people across ages. Study-level results: The long-lived group displayed more naive CD4+ cells, plus higher diversity, than the aged donors did.

The second PCR ran about 6 to 12 cycles with a sample-barcoded 5' primer and J-beta primers. TCRdb reanalysed the 5' RACE reads using MiXCR and keeps one entry per CDR3 protein. The sample shows roughly 650,000 distinct CDR3 sequences, roughly 30% of them seen only once. This clonotype has a count of ten or more. Antigen: not known. At one of its ends the junction is not consistent with the germline gene, which may arise from a read error. Germline V CDR1 and CDR2: MNHNS, SASEGT. The CDR3 sequence is 17 residues long. Healthy Caucasians from Russia aged about 6 to 90 served as donors. Drawn from each donor were 9 to 10 milliliters of peripheral blood.

Sample: blood. This rearrangement joins TRBV6-1 to TRBJ2-6; weak D call: TRBD1 (5 bases). This sequence originates from a woman older than 75 in good health. The CDR3 bases are TGTGCCAGCAGAGAAGCATCAGGGATCTCTGGGGCCAACGTCCTGACTTTC. This sequence encodes CASREASGISGANVLTF.